The rows below give T cell receptor beta chains drawn from one sample of a study of CD8+ T cells in alopecia areata. Profiling relied on immunoSEQ multiplex PCR, and the TCRdb table lists in-frame clones only, not all of them. The sample yields about 120,000 clones, about 49% seen once. Sample: CD8+ T cells sorted from blood, taken at week 0. All receptors come from a human donor with alopecia areata. Both conserved end residues are part of each CDR3. A D gene is named only where the DNA matches it firmly. For some rows the clone size is stated as once, few or many, or as a class when expanded; others skip it.

few	TRBV14	NA	TRBJ1-6	TGTGCCAGCAGCCAGGGACAATCGGACTCACCCCTCCACTTT	CASSQGQSDSPLHF
NA	TRBV7-8	TRBD1	TRBJ2-2	TGTGCCAGCAGGTGGGACAGGATAAACACCGGGGAGCTGTTTTTT	CASRWDRINTGELFF
NA	TRBV30	NA	TRBJ1-2	TGTGCCTGGGCCGAATCGCGGGGCTACACCTTC	CAWAESRGYTF
NA	TRBV5-7	NA	TRBJ2-5	TGTGCCAGCAGCTTGGGGACGCTTTTGTACTTC	CASSLGTLLYF
NA	TRBV7-9	NA	TRBJ2-1	TGTGCCAGCAGCTTGGACGGTTACAATGAGCAGTTCTTC	CASSLDGYNEQFF
few	TRBV4-1	NA	TRBJ1-5	TGCGCCAGCAGCCAAGATGTAGAGGTTGGACAGCATTTT	CASSQDVEVGQHF
few	TRBV5-8	NA	TRBJ2-2	TGTGCCAGCAGCTTGGCCGGGACCCTAAGGGAAGGGGAGCTGTTTTTT	CASSLAGTLREGELFF
NA	TRBV29-1	NA	TRBJ2-2	TGCAGCGTTGTCAGCCAAGCGAACACCGGGGAGCTGTTTTTT	CSVVSQANTGELFF
few	TRBV5-1	TRBD1	TRBJ1-2	TGCGCCAGCAGCGTCGGGACAGGCTATGGCTACACCTTC	CASSVGTGYGYTF
NA	TRBV7-3	TRBD2	TRBJ2-3	TGTGCCAGCAGTCAAAGCGGGGGCCCCCCGGATACGCAGTATTTT	CASSQSGGPPDTQYF
NA	TRBV30	NA	TRBJ1-1	TGTGCCTGTAGGGGGGGAGTTAACACTGAAGCTTTCTTT	CACRGGVNTEAFF
few	TRBV18	TRBD1	TRBJ2-5	TGTGCCAGCTCACCATTTCAGGGGGTTTCGGAGACCCAGTACTTC	CASSPFQGVSETQYF
NA	TRBV30	TRBD1	TRBJ2-2	TGTGCCTGGAGCCCGGGACAGAAAACCGGGGAGCTGTTTTTT	CAWSPGQKTGELFF
few	TRBV10-3	NA	TRBJ1-1	TGTGCCATCAGTGAGATGAGGGGTGGGACTGAAGCTTTCTTT	CAISEMRGGTEAFF
NA	TRBV13	NA	TRBJ2-7	TGTGCCAGCAGCTTCATGGGGCCGGCCTACGAGCAGTACTTC	CASSFMGPAYEQYF
NA	TRBV5-1	NA	TRBJ1-1	TGCGCCAGCAGACGGAACACTGAAGCTTTCTTT	CASRRNTEAFF
few	TRBV7-8	NA	TRBJ2-3	TGTGCCAGCAGCTTAGAGGCAGATACGCAGTATTTT	CASSLEADTQYF
NA	TRBV13	NA	TRBJ1-1	TGTGCCAGCAGCTTAGTCAGGGTTGGGTACACTGAAGCTTTCTTT	CASSLVRVGYTEAFF
once	TRBV7-8	NA	TRBJ1-1	TGTGCCAGCAACGACCCAGGAGAGACTGAAGCTTTCTTT	CASNDPGETEAFF
once	TRBV27	NA	TRBJ2-7	TGTGCCAGCAGTTTATCGGCAGGGAAAATTTCCTACGAGCAGTACTTC	CASSLSAGKISYEQYF
NA	TRBV4-2	TRBD1	TRBJ1-6	TGTGCCAGCAGCCAAGAGGAGGGGGCGCGTAATTCACCCCTCCACTTT	CASSQEEGARNSPLHF
NA	TRBV7-3	NA	TRBJ1-5	TGTGCCAGCAGCTTGGGTCAGGGAAATCAGCCCCAGCATTTT	CASSLGQGNQPQHF
NA	TRBV6-5	TRBD1	TRBJ1-1	TGTGCCAGCAGTTACGAGGGGCAGGGGGACACTGAAGCTTTCTTT	CASSYEGQGDTEAFF
NA	TRBV2	NA	TRBJ2-1	TGTGCCAGCAGCCCCAGAGACAGTCTGGACAATGAGCAGTTCTTC	CASSPRDSLDNEQFF
few	TRBV30	NA	TRBJ2-5	TGTGCCTGGAGCGTACTGATGGATACCTATTCGGAGACCCAGTACTTC	CAWSVLMDTYSETQYF
few	TRBV30	NA	TRBJ1-2	TGTGCCTGGGATGGACAGTCCTATGGCTACACCTTC	CAWDGQSYGYTF
few	TRBV29-1	TRBD2	TRBJ2-1	TGCAGCGTTGAAGCGGGGGGGCTGTATGTTGAGCAGTTCTTC	CSVEAGGLYVEQFF
NA	TRBV5-1	TRBD2	TRBJ2-1	TGCGCCAGCAGCTTATGGACTAGCGGGAGCTCCTACAATGAGCAGTTCTTC	CASSLWTSGSSYNEQFF
few	TRBV18	NA	TRBJ1-1	TGTGCCAGCTCACCACCCGGACTGAACACTGAAGCTTTCTTT	CASSPPGLNTEAFF
NA	TRBV5-1	NA	TRBJ2-7	TGCGCCAGCAGCTTGGAACCCAAACAAATCTACGAGCAGTACTTC	CASSLEPKQIYEQYF
few	TRBV13	TRBD1	TRBJ2-1	TGTGCCAGCAGCTTAGTACAGGGGAAGGTGAATGAGCAGTTCTTC	CASSLVQGKVNEQFF